This T cell receptor beta chain was captured in a study of neurological immune-mediated disorders. This clonotype was recorded many times. The antigen is not known. The method for making cDNA was 5'RACE, and it used 10-nucleotide random UMIs. TCRdb re-derived calls from the 5' RACE reads in MiXCR, one entry per CDR3 protein. The table records 95,000 or so distinct CDR3 sequences, around 3.4% of them present only once. Study results and caveats: Private repertoires in all groups were suggested by the finding that expanded clones across subjects shared no CDR3 amino acid sequences. There was no clinical or MRI feature that showed an association with the multiple sclerosis repertoire cluster. One related-CDR3 cluster, found by phylogenetic grouping, held repertoires of 18 of 34 multiple sclerosis patients and is a possible signature.

V lost 3 bases to trimming and J lost 4 bases; unmatched junction nucleotides: 8. From germline, CDR1 is MGHDK and CDR2 SYGVNS. The CDR3 contains 16 residues. The sequence came from a woman aged 18-35 years with multiple sclerosis. The sequenced sample consisted of PBMCs. This chain links TRBV25-1 with TRBJ2-1; 8 bases are a match to TRBD2. The CDR3 bases are TGTGCCAGCAGTGATCGGTCGGGAGGGTTTTACAATGAGCAGTTCTTC. The encoded protein is CASSDRSGGFYNEQFF. The full variable domain, rest sourced from reference TRBV25-1 and TRBJ2-1, is EADIYQTPRYLVIGTGKKITLECSQTMGHDKMYWYQQDPGMELHLIHYSYGVNSTEKGDLSSESTVSRIRTEHFPLTLESARPSHTSQYLCASSDRSGGFYNEQFFGPGTRLTVL.